This entry lists 13 T cell receptor beta chains sequenced from one sample in a study of blood T cell repertoires in COVID-19. The table came from immunoSEQ multiplex PCR; TCRdb's copy has only in-frame clones and leaves some out. The sample consists of under 95,000 clones, about 87% of them appearing once. The sequenced material came from peripheral blood. These receptors originate from a woman aged 50 to 60 with acute or convalescent COVID-19.

The chain recombines TRBV27 with TRBJ1-5; no definite D call. Per germline, CDR1 MNHEY and CDR2 SMNVEV (reference sequence). The V end lost 8 bases, the J end lost 4 bases, and 12 bases lay between the germline ends. The CDR3 has 13 amino acids. The CDR3 region is CASWAGPNQPQHF. CDR3 bases: TGTGCCAGCTGGGCGGGTCCTAATCAGCCCCAGCATTTT.

This clone came up a few times. This chain connects TRBV7-2 to TRBJ2-7, with 7 bases that match TRBD1. The V gene's germline CDR1 is SGHTA and CDR2 FQGNSA. CDR3 length: 15 amino acids. The J segment lost 2 bases and the V segment lost 6 bases, leaving 10 bases of the junction unmatched. The DNA for the CDR3 is TGTGCCAGCAGTTTCACCGGTACAGGGGCCTACGAGCAGTACTTC. Translated, it gives CASSFTGTGAYEQYF.

The V call is TRBV7-9, the J call TRBJ2-3, with TRBD2 as a possible D gene (7 bases). Trimming cost V 4 bases and J 4 bases, with 15 bases left between them. Per germline, CDR1 SEHNR and CDR2 FQNEAQ (reference sequence). This CDR3 has 15 amino acids. The CDR3 nucleotides are TGTGCCAGCAGCTCTAGGGGGGGCCAGGCAGATACGCAGTATTTT. Amino acid sequence: CASSSRGGQADTQYF.

The chain joins TRBV29-1 to TRBJ1-2; the D is unclear. The CDR3 has 13 residues. Germline CDR1 is SQVTM and CDR2 is ANQGSEA. V lost 4 bases, J lost 4 bases, and 13 bases lay in between. The CDR3 region is CSVAFRSGYGYTF. The CDR3 DNA reads TGCAGCGTTGCTTTTCGATCAGGCTATGGCTACACCTTC.

The chain joins TRBV27 to TRBJ1-6, with D possibly matching TRBD1 (6 bases). The germline V gene encodes CDR1 MNHEY and CDR2 SMNVEV (reference sequence). Deletions cut 5 bases from V and 1 base from J, with 12 bases between. This CDR3 is 16 amino acids long. The CDR3 sequence: CASSVTRGSYNSPLHF. CDR3 nucleotides: TGTGCCAGCAGTGTAACCAGGGGATCCTATAATTCACCCCTCCACTTT.

The chain couples TRBV12-5 to TRBJ1-1; D remains unclear. The length of the CDR3 is 15 residues. Germline assignment: CDR1 LGHNT and CDR2 FRNRAP. V dropped 0 bases and J dropped 2 bases, with 10 bases sitting between them. CDR3 residues: CASGLVLGRNTEAFF. The CDR3 coding sequence is TGTGCTAGTGGTTTGGTACTGGGGAGAAACACTGAAGCTTTCTTT.

The gene calls are TRBV11-2 and TRBJ1-1; 7 nucleotides line up with TRBD1. Germline V CDR1 and CDR2: SGHAT, FQNNGV. The V segment lost 0 bases and the J segment 1 base; nucleotides outside the gene matches: 2. The CDR3 runs 15 residues. In nucleotides, the CDR3 is TGTGCCAGCAGCTTAGACTGGACAGGGAACACTGAAGCTTTCTTT. It encodes CASSLDWTGNTEAFF.

The genes are TRBV11-2 and TRBJ2-1; no reliable D call. Germline V CDR1 and CDR2: SGHAT, FQNNGV. Between the trimmed V and J ends, which lost 0 bases and 4 bases, there was a span of 4 bases. CDR3 length: 13 residues. CDR3 amino acids: CASSLDRYNEQFF. The CDR3 coding sequence is TGTGCCAGCAGCTTAGACAGATACAATGAGCAGTTCTTC.

J is TRBJ2-2 and V is TRBV19, with 14 positions matching TRBD2. This CDR3 contains 19 residues. Germline loops: CDR1 LNHDA, CDR2 SQIVND (reference sequence). J was trimmed by 7 bases and V by 4 bases; bases with no gene match: 14. This CDR3 is CASSSKTSGRAKVVGELFF. The CDR3 bases are TGTGCCAGTAGTAGCAAGACTAGCGGGAGGGCCAAGGTGGTCGGGGAGCTGTTTTTT.

The V call is TRBV10-1, the J call TRBJ2-7; 7 bases map to TRBD1. The germline V gene encodes CDR1 WNHNN and CDR2 SYGVQD (reference sequence). Germline trimming cut 7 bases from V and 7 bases from J; bases unmatched to any gene: 10. The CDR3 runs 13 residues. The CDR3, as DNA: TGCGCCAGCAACGGACAGGCTGGTCAGGAGCAGTACTTC. Amino acid sequence: CASNGQAGQEQYF.

This chain uses TRBV5-1 with TRBJ2-3; no clear D. The length of the CDR3 is 12 residues. V lost 4 bases and J 3 bases, leaving 6 bases between the germline ends. The germline gives CDR1 SGHRS, CDR2 YFSETQ. The CDR3 sequence: CASSPTTDTQYF. In DNA, the CDR3 is TGCGCCAGCAGCCCTACTACAGATACGCAGTATTTT.

This clone was found once. The rearrangement uses TRBV15 and TRBJ2-7; TRBD2 is a possible D gene (5 bases). Germline V gene data show CDR1 as LNHNV and CDR2 as YYDKDF (reference sequence). This CDR3 has 14 residues. V dropped 1 base and J dropped 7 bases, with 14 bases sitting between them. DNA of the CDR3: TGTGCCACCAGCAGAGTGTTGGAAGGGAGAGAGCAGTACTTC. This translates into CATSRVLEGREQYF.

This chain connects TRBV13 to TRBJ2-1; possible D gene TRBD2, 6 bases. CDR1 and CDR2 from the germline V gene are PRHDT and FYEKMQ (reference sequence). This CDR3 region has 14 residues. V dropped 4 bases and J dropped 6 bases, with 13 bases sitting between them. For the CDR3, the DNA is TGTGCCAGCAGCTCGGGACTGGAGATCAATGAGCAGTTCTTC. This gives the protein CASSSGLEINEQFF.